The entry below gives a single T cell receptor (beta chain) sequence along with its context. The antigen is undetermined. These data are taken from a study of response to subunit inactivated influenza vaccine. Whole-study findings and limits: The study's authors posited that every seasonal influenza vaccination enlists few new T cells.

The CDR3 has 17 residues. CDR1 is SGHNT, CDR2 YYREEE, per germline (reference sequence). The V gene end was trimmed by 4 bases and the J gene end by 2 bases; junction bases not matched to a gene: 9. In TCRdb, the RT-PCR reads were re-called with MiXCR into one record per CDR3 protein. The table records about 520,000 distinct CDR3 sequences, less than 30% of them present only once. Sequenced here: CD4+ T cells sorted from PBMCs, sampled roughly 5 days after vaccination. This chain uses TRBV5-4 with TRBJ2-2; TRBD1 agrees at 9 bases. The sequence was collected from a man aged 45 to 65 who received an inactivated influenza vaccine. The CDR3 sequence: CASSDRDRATNTGELFF. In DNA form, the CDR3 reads TGTGCCAGCAGCGATCGGGACAGGGCGACAAACACCGGGGAGCTGTTTTTT.